This entry is about one TCR beta chain. As yet, its antigen is unknown. The CDR3 extends over 12 amino acids. Trimming cost V 3 bases and J 4 bases, with 6 bases left between them. The V gene's germline CDR1 is MNHNS and CDR2 SASEGT. The record originates from a study of post-analysis software for immune sequencing data. cDNA libraries for TCR beta contained unique molecular identifiers. Between about 1 and 11 million T cells gave rise to hundreds of thousands of cDNA molecules. In TCRdb, the PCR reads were re-called with MiXCR into one record per CDR3 protein. Of hundreds of thousands of distinct CDR3 sequences listed, approximately 59% were seen once; the top ten hold about 11%. General study findings and limits: Samples from one preparation batch, clustered by F measure, grouped strongly together. Compared with controls, patients had more of 4 to 6 TRBV segments, including TRBV5-6, TRBV5-1 and TRBV20-1. In multiple sclerosis, normalized Chao1 diversity was significantly below that of controls.

The V gene is TRBV6-1, the J gene TRBJ1-2; D is undetermined. The sequenced material came from blood. This TCR came from a girl aged 2-9 years with multiple sclerosis. The CDR3 loop reads CASSDSSYGYTF. DNA for the CDR3: TGTGCCAGCAGTGATTCTTCCTATGGCTACACCTTC.